The sequence of this T cell receptor (beta chain) was determined in a study of blood T cells in healthy people across ages. On this clonotype itself: A much larger clone differs by one base, so this may be a read error.

A sample-barcoded 5' primer and a J-beta primer mix were used in a second PCR of roughly 7 to 11 cycles. One entry per CDR3 protein results from TCRdb running MiXCR on the 5' RACE reads. Among about 730,000 distinct CDR3 sequences, approximately 43% were seen once, and the ten largest hold about 20%. There are 16 residues in the CDR3. Sequenced: blood. The V call is TRBV12-3 or TRBV12-4, the J call TRBJ1-2, with TRBD1 identical over 11 bases. The TCR comes from a woman aged 55-69 years in good health. This CDR3 reads CTSSPGQGASTGGYTF. The CDR3 bases are TGTACCAGCAGTCCTGGACAGGGGGCGTCAACAGGTGGCTACACCTTC.